The 23 T cell receptor beta chains reported below all come from one sample, sequenced in a study of T cell responses to AZD1222 COVID-19 vaccine. Here immunoSEQ multiplex PCR was the method, and the copy in TCRdb shows in-frame clones only, minus some. The sample yields 75,000 to 80,000 clones, 65% to 80% seen once. The sequenced sample was peripheral blood, obtained 28 days after the second dose of the MenACWY control vaccine. Receptors originate from an adult who received the MenACWY meningococcal vaccine as a control.

This clone is a singleton in its sample. The chain uses TRBV27 and TRBJ2-1, with D possibly being TRBD2 (5 bases). Trimming cost V 3 bases and J 6 bases, with 15 bases left between them. The CDR3 is 15 residues long. Germline-derived CDR1 and CDR2 are MNHEY and SMNVEV (reference sequence). The CDR3: CASSLMTMSGNEQFF. In DNA form, the CDR3 reads TGTGCCAGCAGTTTGATGACTATGTCGGGCAATGAGCAGTTCTTC.

V and J are TRBV11-2 and TRBJ2-6; perhaps TRBD1 as D (5 bases). Trimming pared 0 bases from V and 0 bases from J, leaving 12 bases between. This CDR3 comprises 18 residues. The V gene's germline CDR1 is SGHAT and CDR2 FQNNGV. The CDR3 nucleotides read TGTGCCAGCAGCTTAGAAGCAGGGATCCTCTCTGGGGCCAACGTCCTGACTTTC. Translation: CASSLEAGILSGANVLTF.

This chain joins TRBV6-5 and TRBJ1-5; no firm D call. V was shortened by 7 bases and J by 9 bases, with 13 bases between the two germline ends. Germline V lookup: CDR1 MNHEY, CDR2 SVGAGI. The CDR3 covers 12 residues. The DNA of the CDR3 is TGTGCCAGCACCCCCCAACTGGGGCCCCAGCATTTT. Its translation is CASTPQLGPQHF.

The rearrangement uses TRBV5-8 and TRBJ2-1; 12 nucleotides align to TRBD2. The CDR3 runs to 15 residues. CDR1 and CDR2 from the germline V gene are SGHTS and YDEGEE. The junction had 6 bases not matched to a gene; V was cut back by 4 bases and J by 7 bases. Here the CDR3 DNA reads TGTGCCAGCAGCCCGGGGACTAGCGGGTCTAATGAGCAGTTCTTC. Encoded protein: CASSPGTSGSNEQFF.

This chain uses TRBV10-2 with TRBJ2-7; 8 bases fit TRBD2. CDR1 is WSHSY, CDR2 SAAADI, per germline. This CDR3 comprises 12 residues. Trimming removed 3 bases from V and 12 bases from J; junction bases left unmatched: 7. The CDR3 DNA reads TGCGCCAGCAGTGAACCTACTAGCGGAGTGTACTTC. It is translated as CASSEPTSGVYF.

The chain carries TRBV2 and TRBJ1-1; a weak D match, TRBD1 (5 bases). CDR1 SNHLY and CDR2 FYNNEI come from the germline V gene. Trimming took 7 bases from V and 8 from J, leaving 17 bases between them. The CDR3 is made up of 13 amino acids. The CDR3 is CASKVPGLREAFF. The CDR3 DNA is TGTGCCAGCAAAGTACCAGGGCTTAGGGAAGCTTTCTTT.

The table lists this clone with a count of one. This chain uses TRBV3-1 (or the pseudogene TRBV3-2) with TRBJ1-6; no firm D call. This CDR3 has 14 residues. Between the trimmed V and J ends, which lost 0 bases and 6 bases, there was a span of 6 bases. CDR1 and CDR2 (germline): LGHDT, YNNKEL (reference sequence). CDR3 bases: TGTGCCAGCAGCCAAGAGTCAAGTAATTCACCCCTCCACTTT. It specifies CASSQESSNSPLHF.

This rearrangement joins TRBV19 to TRBJ2-5, with 8 bases matching TRBD1. After removal of 3 bases from V and 5 bases from J, the junction contained 8 bases not matched to a gene. This CDR3 comprises 15 residues. The germline CDR1 and CDR2 sequences are LNHDA and SQIVND (reference sequence). The CDR3 reads CASSMGAGGFETQYF. CDR3 bases: TGTGCCAGTAGTATGGGGGCAGGGGGCTTCGAGACCCAGTACTTC.

The chain has TRBV19 and TRBJ1-5; 9 bases fit TRBD1. Germline V gene lookup returns CDR1 LNHDA and CDR2 SQIVND (reference sequence). Losses at the gene ends were 9 bases for V and 5 bases for J; bases not matched to a gene: 14. The length of the CDR3 is 16 residues. CDR3 nucleotides: TGTGCCAGCCGCTCCAACAGGGGGCAAAGGGATCAGCCCCAGCATTTT. It specifies CASRSNRGQRDQPQHF.

Only a few counts were recorded for this clone. The chain joins TRBV5-1 to TRBJ2-7; D is ambiguous. V shed 4 bases and J shed 3 bases, with 14 bases lying between them. Germline lookup yields CDR1 SGHRS and CDR2 YFSETQ. The CDR3 loop spans 14 amino acids. DNA for the CDR3: TGCGCCAGCAGCGTGGACGCCCTAGGCTACGAGCAGTACTTC. Amino acid sequence: CASSVDALGYEQYF.

The V gene is TRBV5-1, the J gene TRBJ2-7; 12 bases are shared with TRBD2. With V trimmed by 0 bases and J by 5 bases, 3 bases remained unmatched. The germline V gene has CDR1 SGHRS and CDR2 YFSETQ. The length of the CDR3 is 15 residues. CDR3 nucleotides: TGCGCCAGCAGCTTGGGACTAGCGGGAGTTAACGAGCAGTACTTC. It specifies CASSLGLAGVNEQYF.

This chain connects TRBV2 to TRBJ2-4; a possible D gene is TRBD2 (6 bases). The CDR3 consists of 15 residues. The germline V gene has CDR1 SNHLY and CDR2 FYNNEI. The V end was cut by 10 bases, the J end by 3 bases, with 19 bases between. CDR3 nucleotide sequence: TGTGCCACAAAGGAGGAGGGGTCGGGCAAAAACATTCAGTACTTC. This translates into CATKEEGSGKNIQYF.

This chain joins TRBV29-1 and TRBJ1-2, with D possibly TRBD1 on 6 matching bases. V was cut by 5 bases and J by 11 bases, with 12 bases left in between. Germline CDR1 reads SQVTM; CDR2 reads ANQGSEA. This CDR3 spans 10 amino acids. The CDR3, as DNA: TGCAGCGTTTGGGACAACCAATACACCTTC. Protein: CSVWDNQYTF.

V usage is TRBV4-1 and J usage is TRBJ1-3; D not resolved. V dropped 5 bases and J dropped 0 bases, with 8 bases sitting between them. Germline CDR1 reads MGHRA; CDR2 reads YSYEKL. This CDR3 has 14 amino acids. The CDR3: CASSTMVSGNTIYF. DNA for the CDR3: TGCGCCAGCAGCACCATGGTCTCTGGAAACACCATATATTTT.

This clone occurred a few times. The chain links TRBV6-5 to TRBJ2-3; D is perhaps TRBD2 (5 bases). Germline CDR1 is MNHEY and CDR2 is SVGAGI. V lost 4 bases and J lost 1, with 12 bases in between. The CDR3 is made up of 15 amino acids. The CDR3, as DNA: TGTGCCAGCAGTTCCCGGGCGAGGGGCACAGATACGCAGTATTTT. Encoded protein: CASSSRARGTDTQYF.

This clone has only a few counts. The rearrangement joins TRBV6-2 or TRBV6-3 to TRBJ1-5, with no clear D. Trimming removed 2 bases from V and 4 bases from J, with 3 bases in between. The germline gives CDR1 MNHEY, CDR2 SVGEGT. This CDR3 is 12 amino acids long. CDR3 in amino acids: CASSYGNQPQHF. CDR3 sequence (DNA): TGTGCCAGCAGTTACGGGAATCAGCCCCAGCATTTT.

The chain has TRBV2 and TRBJ2-3; TRBD2 might be the D (6 bases). This CDR3 has 15 amino acids. With 5 bases removed from V and 0 bases from J, the gap between germline ends came to 12 bases. Looked up from germline, CDR1 is SNHLY and CDR2 is FYNNEI. The CDR3 sequence: CASSRGLFSTDTQYF. For the CDR3, the DNA is TGTGCCAGCAGTAGAGGACTATTCAGCACAGATACGCAGTATTTT.

The chain is built from TRBV18 and TRBJ2-2, with D unclear. The germline CDR1 and CDR2 sequences are KGHSH and LQKENI. CDR3 length equals 15 residues. V lost 4 bases to trimming and J lost 5 bases, with 14 bases between them. Here the CDR3 reads CASSRSDLSTGELFF. The CDR3 nucleotides read TGTGCCAGCTCACGCTCGGACCTAAGTACCGGGGAGCTGTTTTTT.

V is TRBV2 and J is TRBJ1-6; a weak D match, TRBD1 (5 bases). Germline V gene sequence: CDR1 SNHLY, CDR2 FYNNEI. The CDR3 covers 13 residues. The germline V and J ends were trimmed by 8 bases and 7 bases, with 12 bases remaining between them. CDR3 DNA: TGTGCCAGCCAGGGTTTTGGGAATTCACCCCTCCACTTT. It specifies CASQGFGNSPLHF.

This rearrangement joins TRBV19 to TRBJ1-2; D perhaps matches TRBD1 (6 bases). CDR3 length: 14 residues. V lost 7 bases and J lost 2, with 14 bases in between. CDR1 is LNHDA and CDR2 is SQIVND in the germline V gene (reference sequence). CDR3 in amino acids: CASNPGTPNYGYTF. Here the CDR3 DNA reads TGTGCCAGTAACCCTGGGACACCCAACTATGGCTACACCTTC.

The rearrangement joins TRBV20-1 to TRBJ2-3; 9 nucleotides match TRBD1. The CDR3 has 15 amino acids. The J segment lost 3 bases and the V segment lost 3 bases, leaving 7 bases of the junction unmatched. Germline assignment: CDR1 DFQATT and CDR2 SNEGSKA (reference sequence). The CDR3 is CSASKTGQGTDTQYF. Written as DNA, the CDR3 is TGCAGTGCTAGTAAAACCGGACAGGGGACAGATACGCAGTATTTT.

The genes are TRBV6-5 and TRBJ1-2; perhaps TRBD1 as D (5 bases). The germline V and J ends were trimmed by 7 bases and 2 bases, with 14 bases remaining between them. This CDR3 comprises 14 residues. Germline lookup yields CDR1 MNHEY and CDR2 SVGAGI. The CDR3 region has the DNA TGTGCCAGCAACGAAATGACAGAGAACTATGGCTACACCTTC. Translating gives CASNEMTENYGYTF.

This clone was observed a handful of times. The gene calls are TRBV7-6 and TRBJ2-1, with 7 bases lining up with TRBD2. Trimming removed 1 base from V and 8 bases from J; junction bases left unmatched: 17. The CDR3 covers 18 residues. Germline V CDR1 and CDR2: SGHVS, FNYEAQ. CDR3 sequence reads: CASSLEVRRGTAGYEQFF. CDR3 nucleotide sequence: TGTGCCAGCAGCTTAGAGGTCCGGCGGGGGACCGCGGGGTATGAGCAGTTCTTC. The full variable domain, completed using reference TRBV7-6 and TRBJ2-1, is GAGVSQSPRYKVTKRGQDVALRCDPISGHVSLYWYRQALGQGPEFLTYFNYEAQQDKSGLPNDRFSAERPEGSISTLTIQRTEQRDSAMYRCASSLEVRRGTAGYEQFFGPGTRLTVL.